The 24 T cell receptor beta chains presented below share a single source sample, sequenced in a study of T-cell reconstitution after alpha-beta-depleted transplantation in children. Unique molecular identifiers tagged the TCRbeta library. TCRdb independently ran MiXCR on the PCR reads; one entry per CDR3 protein. The data contain fewer than 400,000 distinct CDR3 sequences, about a fifth of them seen just once; the ten biggest clones take up less than 4.5%. The sample here was PBMCs from the stem cell graft donor, taken from the stem cell graft. The receptors here all came from a human donor who donated a stem cell graft to a child with acute myeloid leukemia.

This clonotype occurred many times. V is TRBV29-1 and J is TRBJ2-4; 10 nucleotides agree with TRBD2. The CDR3 covers 12 residues. V lost 5 bases and J lost 8; bases outside the gene matches: 3. The germline gives CDR1 SQVTM, CDR2 ANQGSEA. In DNA, the CDR3 is TGCAGCGTTAGCGGGAGGGCGGACATTCAGTACTTC. Translating gives CSVSGRADIQYF.

V gene TRBV12-3 or TRBV12-4 combines with J gene TRBJ1-5; unclear D gene. The CDR3 totals 13 residues. V lost 7 bases and J lost 0, with 7 bases in between. The CDR3 region is CASTLNSNQPQHF. DNA for the CDR3: TGTGCCAGCACCTTGAATAGCAATCAGCCCCAGCATTTT.

This clonotype was recorded a few times. The rearrangement uses TRBV20-1 and TRBJ2-3; no firm D call. V was cut by 0 bases and J by 0 bases, with 13 bases left in between. Germline V gene lookup returns CDR1 DFQATT and CDR2 SNEGSKA (reference sequence). The CDR3 spans 16 residues. CDR3 DNA: TGCAGTGCTAGAGATCTGGTGGTGGGTAGCACAGATACGCAGTATTTT. Protein product: CSARDLVVGSTDTQYF.

This clonotype was recorded a few times. This rearrangement joins TRBV5-1 to TRBJ2-3; D unclear. Germline V lookup: CDR1 SGHRS, CDR2 YFSETQ. There are 13 residues in the CDR3. Trimming removed 4 bases at V and 1 base at J, with 7 bases between. The CDR3 protein is CASSADGTDTQYF. In DNA, the CDR3 is TGCGCCAGCAGCGCAGACGGCACAGATACGCAGTATTTT.

This clonotype showed up many times. The CDR3 reads CSAKKAFEGLRSQPQHF. CDR3 DNA sequence: TGCAGTGCTAAGAAGGCTTTTGAGGGTTTGAGGTCTCAGCCCCAGCATTTT. The chain employs TRBV20-1 and TRBJ1-5; D remains unclear. The CDR3 contains 17 residues. Per the germline V gene, CDR1 is DFQATT and CDR2 is SNEGSKA (reference sequence). The V end lost 4 bases, the J end lost 6 bases, and 25 bases lay between the germline ends.

A few counts support this clonotype. The chain combines TRBV7-6 with TRBJ2-7; D gene unclear. V shed 8 bases and J shed 2 bases, with 13 bases lying between them. Per germline, CDR1 SGHVS and CDR2 FNYEAQ. CDR3 length equals 13 residues. In nucleotides, the CDR3 is TGTGCCAGCTCCCTGGCAGAGACCTACGAGCAGTACTTC. Encoded protein: CASSLAETYEQYF.

In DNA, the CDR3 is TGCAGCGCCGACGGACAGACACCAGATACGCAGTATTTT. Its protein product is CSADGQTPDTQYF. V usage is TRBV29-1 and J usage is TRBJ2-3; weak D call: TRBD1 (6 bases). The CDR3 is 13 residues long. Germline assignment: CDR1 SQVTM and CDR2 ANQGSEA. V lost 7 bases and J lost 4, with 15 bases in between.

The genes are TRBV5-1 and TRBJ2-5; 8 nucleotides agree with TRBD2. CDR3 length: 14 amino acids. Per germline, CDR1 SGHRS and CDR2 YFSETQ. With 4 bases clipped from V and 5 bases from J, the junction kept 7 bases outside the gene matches. CDR3 region: CASSPGGGSETQYF. The CDR3 coding sequence is TGCGCCAGCAGCCCGGGGGGGGGATCCGAGACCCAGTACTTC.

A few counts support this clonotype. The rearrangement joins TRBV7-8 to TRBJ2-7; weak D call: TRBD2 (5 bases). Germline assignment: CDR1 SGHVS and CDR2 FQNEAQ. V lost 3 bases, J lost 1 base, and 16 bases lay in between. This CDR3 has 16 amino acids. This CDR3 reads CASSLTQVGVSYEQYF. CDR3 sequence (DNA): TGTGCCAGCAGCTTGACGCAAGTCGGGGTTTCCTACGAGCAGTACTTC. Variable domain in full (rest from reference TRBV7-8 and TRBJ2-7): GAGVSQSPRYKVAKRGQDVALRCDPISGHVSLFWYQQALGQGPEFLTYFQNEAQLDKSGLPSDRFFAERPEGSVSTLKIQRTQQEDSAVYLCASSLTQVGVSYEQYFGPGTRLTVT.

This chain links TRBV4-1 with TRBJ1-5; 9 nucleotides match TRBD1. The CDR3 is 15 residues long. Germline loops: CDR1 MGHRA, CDR2 YSYEKL. V was clipped by 0 bases and J by 7 bases; unmatched bases: 4. The CDR3 nucleotides read TGCGCCAGCAGCCAAGAGGGACAGGGAAGGCAGCCCCAGCATTTT. This codes for CASSQEGQGRQPQHF.

This clonotype has just a few counts. The chain carries TRBV20-1 and TRBJ1-1; 9 positions agree with TRBD1. Trimming took 1 base from V and 3 from J; bases not matched to a gene: 6. The CDR3 totals 15 residues. Germline V gives CDR1 DFQATT, CDR2 SNEGSKA (reference sequence). The DNA for the CDR3 is TGCAGTGCTAGAGCTGGGACAGGGACGTACACTGAAGCTTTCTTT. This translates into CSARAGTGTYTEAFF.

The V and J genes are TRBV6-5 and TRBJ2-3; 11 positions match TRBD2. The CDR3 has 16 amino acids. Germline loops: CDR1 MNHEY, CDR2 SVGAGI. Trimming at V came to 6 bases and at J to 0 bases, leaving 5 bases not matched to a gene. CDR3 bases: TGTGCCAGCAGACCTCTAGCGGGAGGTAGCACAGATACGCAGTATTTT. Translated: CASRPLAGGSTDTQYF.

The genes are TRBV28 and TRBJ2-6, with 10 bases matching TRBD1. Germline V gives CDR1 MDHEN, CDR2 SYDVKM. CDR3 length equals 16 residues. V lost 8 bases and J lost 4; bases outside the gene matches: 8. This CDR3 is CASGRQGASGANVLTF. The CDR3 region has the DNA TGTGCCAGCGGAAGACAGGGGGCCTCCGGGGCCAACGTCCTGACTTTC.

This clonotype appeared a single time. The rearrangement links TRBV6-5 to TRBJ2-3; 9 bases map to TRBD2. The CDR3 runs to 17 residues. Germline CDR1 is MNHEY and CDR2 is SVGAGI. Trimming removed 1 base from V and 1 base from J; junction bases left unmatched: 6. CDR3 sequence: CASSYFPRLAGTDTQYF. In nucleotides, the CDR3 is TGTGCCAGCAGTTACTTCCCTCGACTAGCGGGCACAGATACGCAGTATTTT.

The rearrangement joins TRBV15 to TRBJ2-1, with D possibly matching TRBD2 (6 bases). V lost 0 bases to trimming and J lost 15 bases, with 15 bases between them. The CDR3 loop spans 13 amino acids. Germline CDR1 LNHNV, CDR2 YYDKDF (reference sequence). The CDR3: CATSRDGSGSPFF. The CDR3, as DNA: TGTGCCACCAGCAGAGATGGTAGCGGTAGTCCGTTCTTC.

This clonotype appeared a few times. V and J are TRBV20-1 and TRBJ1-4, with no clear D. The germline V and J ends were trimmed by 8 bases and 8 bases, with 15 bases remaining between them. Germline assignment: CDR1 DFQATT and CDR2 SNEGSKA (reference sequence). This CDR3 spans 12 amino acids. The CDR3 loop reads CSCSGRREKLFF. CDR3 DNA: TGCAGTTGCTCGGGTCGGAGGGAAAAACTGTTTTTT.

This clonotype has just a few counts. This sequence joins TRBV6-6 and TRBJ2-2; 7 nucleotides agree with TRBD2. The CDR3 runs to 13 residues. J lost 6 bases, V lost 7 bases, and 5 bases had no gene match. CDR1 is MNHNY and CDR2 is SVGAGI in the germline V gene (reference sequence). The CDR3 is CASTRGEAGELFF. CDR3 coding DNA: TGTGCCAGCACTCGGGGGGAAGCCGGGGAGCTGTTTTTT.

This clonotype was observed once. This chain uses TRBV7-3 with TRBJ2-1, with D unresolved. The CDR3 is 17 amino acids. CDR1 and CDR2 from the germline V gene are SGHTA and FQGTGA. V was shortened by 5 bases and J by 0 bases, with 17 bases between the two germline ends. The CDR3 region is CASSNTGPSSSYNEQFF. The CDR3 coding sequence is TGTGCCAGCAGCAATACCGGACCGTCGAGCTCCTACAATGAGCAGTTCTTC.

This clonotype was seen many times. Its ends do not fully match the called genes, so a read error is possible. The rearrangement links TRBV29-1 to TRBJ2-1, with TRBD2 matching 13 bases. Per germline, CDR1 SQVTM and CDR2 ANQGSEA. The CDR3 sequence is 17 residues long. This CDR3 reads CSAESLGTSGKRGEQFF. The DNA for the CDR3 is TGCAGCGCTGAATCATTAGGGACTAGCGGGAAAAGGGGTGAGCAGTTCTTC.

J is TRBJ2-1 and V is TRBV28; perhaps TRBD1 as D (5 bases). Trimming shortened V by 5 bases and J by 0 bases, and 11 bases separated the two germline ends. Per the germline V gene, CDR1 is MDHEN and CDR2 is SYDVKM. The CDR3 totals 15 residues. CDR3 coding DNA: TGTGCCAGCAGTCTAGAAACAGGCTCCTACAATGAGCAGTTCTTC. It is translated as CASSLETGSYNEQFF.

This clonotype was recorded many times. The chain couples TRBV20-1 to TRBJ2-3; 7 bases match TRBD2. This CDR3 is 13 amino acids long. CDR1 and CDR2 from the germline V gene are DFQATT and SNEGSKA (reference sequence). V dropped 7 bases and J dropped 4; count of bases not matched to a gene: 8. CDR3 nucleotides: TGCAGTGGTCAGGGCGGGAGCGCAGATACGCAGTATTTT. It codes for CSGQGGSADTQYF.

This clonotype was recorded at least ten times. V gene TRBV7-6 combines with J gene TRBJ2-1; 10 bases are a match to TRBD2. The J segment lost 4 bases and the V segment lost 3 bases, leaving 3 bases of the junction unmatched. The CDR3 has 15 residues. CDR1 SGHVS and CDR2 FNYEAQ come from the germline V gene. The CDR3 protein is CASSLTSGPYNEQFF. The CDR3 nucleotides are TGTGCCAGCAGCTTGACTAGCGGGCCTTACAATGAGCAGTTCTTC.

The chain recombines TRBV4-1 with TRBJ2-5; the D gene is possibly TRBD2 (5 bases). V lost 1 base and J 7 bases, leaving 16 bases between the germline ends. The CDR3 is 15 residues long. Germline V gene lookup returns CDR1 MGHRA and CDR2 YSYEKL. For the CDR3, the DNA is TGCGCCAGCAGCCAAGGGGAGCCTGGGGTCGGGACCCAGTACTTC. Protein sequence: CASSQGEPGVGTQYF.

The chain combines TRBV7-6 with TRBJ2-7, with TRBD1 matching 7 bases. The junction had 5 bases not matched to a gene; V was cut back by 4 bases and J by 2 bases. The CDR3 runs 14 residues. CDR1 is SGHVS, CDR2 FNYEAQ, per germline. The CDR3 sequence: CASSSPGQTYEQYF. The CDR3 DNA follows: TGTGCCAGCAGCTCTCCGGGACAGACCTACGAGCAGTACTTC.